This T cell receptor (beta chain) was found in a study of blood T cell repertoires in COVID-19. The wider study: COVID-19 samples from acute and convalescent phases originated in the United States, Italy and Spain. T cells, B-cell-depleted T cells, or PBMCs supplied cDNA or gDNA.

This clone was seen once. Authors' processing steps: Amplification from reference gene primers served as the basis for estimated nucleated cell counts. The table came from immunoSEQ multiplex PCR; TCRdb's copy has only in-frame clones and leaves some out. The V and J calls and the clone size are those of that table, but D and trimming were determined from the DNA. The table has fewer than 35,000 clones, 65% to 90% seen once. Trimming stripped 5 bases from V and 4 bases from J, with 20 bases between. The CDR3 spans 17 residues. The germline gives CDR1 MNHEY, CDR2 SMNVEV (reference sequence). Material: peripheral blood. The TCR sequence derives from an elderly man with active or convalescent COVID-19. V is TRBV27 and J is TRBJ2-2; D might be TRBD1 (6 bases). This chain's CDR3 is CASSTNSRGWGTGELFF. CDR3 nucleotide sequence: TGTGCCAGCAGTACCAACTCCAGGGGTTGGGGCACCGGGGAGCTGTTTTTT.